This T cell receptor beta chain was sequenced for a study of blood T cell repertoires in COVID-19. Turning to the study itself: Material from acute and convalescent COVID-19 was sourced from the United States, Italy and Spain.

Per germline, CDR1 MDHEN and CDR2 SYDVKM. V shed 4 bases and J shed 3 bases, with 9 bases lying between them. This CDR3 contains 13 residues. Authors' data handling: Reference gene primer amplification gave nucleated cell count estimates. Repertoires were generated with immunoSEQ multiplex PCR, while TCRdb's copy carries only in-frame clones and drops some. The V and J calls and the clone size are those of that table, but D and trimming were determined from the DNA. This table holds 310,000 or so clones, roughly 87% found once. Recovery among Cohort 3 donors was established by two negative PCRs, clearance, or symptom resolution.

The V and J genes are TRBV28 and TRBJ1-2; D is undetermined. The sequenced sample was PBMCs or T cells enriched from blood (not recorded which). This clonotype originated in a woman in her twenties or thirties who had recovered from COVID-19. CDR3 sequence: CASSSSSDYGYTF. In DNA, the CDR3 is TGTGCCAGCAGTTCTTCCAGCGACTATGGCTACACCTTC.